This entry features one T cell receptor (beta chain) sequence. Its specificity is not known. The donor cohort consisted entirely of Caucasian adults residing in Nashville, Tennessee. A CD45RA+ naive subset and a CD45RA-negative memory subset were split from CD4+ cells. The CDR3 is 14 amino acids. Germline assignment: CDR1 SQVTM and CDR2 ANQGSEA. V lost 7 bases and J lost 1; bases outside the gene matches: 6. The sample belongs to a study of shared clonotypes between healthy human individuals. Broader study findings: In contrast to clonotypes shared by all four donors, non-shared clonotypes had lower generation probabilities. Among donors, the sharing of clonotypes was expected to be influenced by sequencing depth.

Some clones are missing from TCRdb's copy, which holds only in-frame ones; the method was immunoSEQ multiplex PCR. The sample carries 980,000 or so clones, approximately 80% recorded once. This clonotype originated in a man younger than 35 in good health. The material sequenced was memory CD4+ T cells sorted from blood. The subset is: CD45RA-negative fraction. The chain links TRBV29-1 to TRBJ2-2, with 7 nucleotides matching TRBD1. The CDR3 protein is CSANGQENTGELFF. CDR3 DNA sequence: TGCAGCGCTAACGGACAGGAGAACACCGGGGAGCTGTTTTTT.